This T cell receptor (beta chain) was obtained from a study of T cells in Graves' hyperthyroidism and ophthalmopathy. Study observations and caveats: The authors' 13 V-J model separated ophthalmopathy from stable hyperthyroidism. Most thyroid clonotypes expanded above 0.001 were also detected in blood.

Many counts were recorded for this clonotype. Its antigen is not known. Each person with ophthalmopathy scored at least 3 on the Clinical Activity Score, reached NOSPECS grade 4 or higher, and had been ill under 3 months. Exclusion of patients followed from uncontrolled infection, other autoimmune disease, pregnancy or lactation. The V gene's germline CDR1 is MNHNS and CDR2 SASEGT. The CDR3 totals 15 residues. V trimming: 2 bases; J trimming: 6 bases; junction bases outside the gene matches: 9. Amplified regions were TCR beta CDR3 sequences from RNA transcripts. The TCR CDR3 was amplified in a first-round RT-PCR using the HTBI primer set. TCRdb recomputed calls from the multiplex PCR reads with MiXCR, one row per CDR3 protein. The sample has hundreds of thousands of distinct CDR3 sequences; roughly 14% are singletons.

V usage is TRBV6-1 and J usage is TRBJ1-1; 7 bases match TRBD1. The sequence was obtained from a man between 18 and 35 years old with Graves' ophthalmopathy. Sequencing used blood. The CDR3 DNA reads TGTGCCAGCAGTGAATTAGGGACAGACTTTTCTGAAGCTTTCTTT. Amino acids: CASSELGTDFSEAFF.